The 3 T cell receptor beta chains below were found in one sample sequenced in a study of human T cells and chemical hapten exposure. TCRdb analysed the RACE reads with MiXCR anew, one entry per CDR3 protein. The sample records 280,000 or so distinct CDR3 sequences, 7.7% being singletons. Time point noted: pre-sensitization, week 0. The treatment was: therapeutic diphenylcyclopropenone sensitization with weekly scalp DPC. The specimen comprised whole blood, sampled in connection with sensitization to the hapten diphenylcyclopropenone (DPC). The receptors were sampled from a man aged 18 to 35 with alopecia areata. Some clones in this sample may be carry-over from other donors' samples.

This chain connects TRBV25-1 to TRBJ1-4; no clear D. Deletions cut 1 base from V and 8 bases from J, with 14 bases between. Per the germline V gene, CDR1 is MGHDK and CDR2 is SYGVNS. The length of the CDR3 is 15 residues. CDR3 protein: CASSEFTRHSEKLFF. DNA for the CDR3: TGTGCCAGCAGTGAATTCACGAGGCACTCCGAAAAACTGTTTTTT.

This clonotype was counted ten times or more. The rearrangement links TRBV6-2 or TRBV6-3 to TRBJ1-5; the match to TRBD1 covers 8 bases. The V and J ends lost 7 bases and 5 bases, in that order; junction bases with no gene match: 13. This CDR3 is 16 amino acids long. CDR1 is MNHEY and CDR2 is SVGEGT in the germline V gene. The chain's CDR3 is CASTNPTGVGYQPQHF. The DNA for the CDR3 is TGTGCCAGCACCAACCCGACAGGGGTTGGGTATCAGCCCCAGCATTTT.

At least ten counts were recorded for this clonotype. V usage is TRBV3-1 and J usage is TRBJ2-3, with 7 bases fitting TRBD1. Trimming cost V 2 bases and J 1 base; bases outside gene matches: 3. Per germline, CDR1 LGHDT and CDR2 YNNKEL (reference sequence). The CDR3 length is 15 residues. CDR3 in amino acids: CASSQPGQGTDTQYF. The DNA of the CDR3 is TGTGCCAGCAGCCAACCCGGACAGGGCACAGATACGCAGTATTTT.